This TCR beta chain was retrieved from a study of shared clonotypes between healthy human individuals (TCRdb year 2020). In the study overall: A couple of women and three men aged 18 to 49 years were included in the cohort. Each donor's leukapheresis produced roughly between about 0.8 and 8.9 billion PBMCs. To increase sequencing depth and limit assay-specific biases, TCR repertoire library preparation and sequencing were carried out by different laboratories using diverse techniques. Per donor, three plates each were used for CD4 naive and CD4 memory, two for CD8 naive, and one for CD8 memory. The study deeply sequenced blood TCR repertoires of five healthy adults to estimate repertoire size and the extent of clonotype sharing between individuals. Overall study results and their limits: Across four donors, 5% to 6% of naive CD4, 3% to 4% of naive CD8, 2% to 2.5% of memory CD4, and approximately 0.4% of memory CD8 clonotypes were shared. Estimated clonotype richness was generally larger for naive than for memory subsets. Clonotypes shared by all four sorted-subset donors showed higher generation probabilities than non-shared clonotypes. Incomplete sequencing was indicated by rarefaction of sorted-subset datasets, despite the large sequencing depth. Because the study included a small number of donors, the genetic and exposure-history diversity represented was limited. Pairwise subsampling led to the expectation that sequencing depth would affect the degree of clonotype sharing among donors. Sampling was restricted to blood, and TCR repertoires in tissues likely differ from the TCR repertoires found in blood.

Trimming costs V 4 bases and J 4 bases, and their ends lie 14 bases apart. Per the germline V gene, SGHAT is the CDR1 and FQNNGV is the CDR2. Taken from cysteine to phenylalanine, the CDR3 has 15 residues. Only the CDR3 region is kept as DNA, spanning 45 bases read in frame from base 1. The donors were healthy, HIV-negative adults who had no recently reported acute infections or vaccinations. All donors were Caucasian adults living in Nashville, Tennessee, USA. CD4+ T cells were enriched by magnetic negative selection, after which naive cells were positively selected on CD45RA and the negative fraction was taken as the memory subset. Blood was obtained by leukapheresis, after which PBMCs were separated by Ficoll-Histopaque density gradient centrifugation and cryopreserved in liquid nitrogen vapor phase. Purity and quantity of every magnetically sorted T cell population were checked by analytical flow cytometry. From each sorted fraction, genomic DNA was isolated and quantified by UV absorbance on a Nanodrop 2000c.

This clone was counted many times. Its recognized antigen is unknown. One base away there is no much larger clone; base qualities are not given. Using the deep immunoSEQ assay, multiplex PCR amplified TCR CDR3 regions from genomic DNA. Extracted genomic DNA from each cell subset was distributed evenly across all wells of several immunoSEQ 96-well plates, and each plate was treated as a replicate. Each replicate PCR for sorted subsets received around 200 ng genomic DNA, equal to about 30,000 T cell genomes. Purified libraries were measured with a Qubit 3.0 fluorometer, size-checked on a Bioanalyzer 2100, and measured again with the KAPA Library Quantification kit. A separate single-read 150-cycle Illumina NextSeq 550 flow cell was used to sequence each immunoSEQ 96-well plate. The original pipeline was this. Because the immunoSEQ output held only junctional sequences and lacked quality scores, the filtering could not match the filtering applied to full-length reads. Sequences were annotated with PyIR, a Python wrapper for IgBLAST v1.9, using IMGT germline references to assign V/J genes and CDR3. Reads were removed for weak V/J assignments (E-value above 1e-6), missing CDR3, stop codons, out-of-frame junctions, or ambiguous translated residues. V3J clonotypes were defined by identical inferred V gene, J gene, and CDR3 amino acid sequence. Percentage overlap between repertoires was computed as shared unique clonotypes divided by the size of the smaller repertoire. RTK rarefaction, the Chao1 estimator, and Recon v2.1 estimates of unobserved clonotypes were used to assess repertoire richness. OLGA was used to compute generation probabilities for all TCRbeta clonotypes that the gDNA method yielded from a few donors. TCRdb obtained this table from immuneACCESS and retained in-frame rearrangements with V and J assigned. These tables miss some clones; where compared with another copy, unresolved V genes account for less than half of the shortfall, and the remainder is unexplained. Clone size and the V and J calls come from that table; the DNA yielded D and trimming. The table for this sample lists some 1 million clones; 70% to 80% of them were counted only once. The ten most abundant clones make up over 1.3% of the sample.

The TCR originated in a man aged 18 to 29 in good health. The chain couples TRBV11-2 to TRBJ1-3; TRBD1 is possibly the D segment (6 matching bases). The source material was memory CD4+ T cells sorted from blood. The cell subset or site label on this specimen signifies: CD45RA-negative fraction. The CDR3 in this case is CASSSSLGAGNTIYF. The DNA sequence follows: TGTGCCAGCAGCTCTTCTTTGGGGGCCGGAAACACCATATATTTT.